One and the same sample provided the 17 T cell receptor beta chains below, sequenced in a study of control samples from healthy donors and cancer patients. Sequencing was performed with immunoSEQ multiplex PCR; in TCRdb, only in-frame clones are kept and a portion is missing. This table has tens of thousands of clones, 75% to 90% appearing once. The sequenced sample consisted of blood. The receptors derive from a man between 65 and 79 years old in good health.

V usage is TRBV7-9 and J usage is TRBJ1-5; D is undetermined. V lost 4 bases and J lost 2, with 9 bases in between. CDR1 SEHNR and CDR2 FQNEAQ come from the germline V gene (reference sequence). The CDR3 spans 14 residues. The CDR3 reads CASSSWEGNQPQHF. The CDR3 DNA sequence: TGTGCCAGCAGCTCGTGGGAAGGCAATCAGCCCCAGCATTTT.

V usage is TRBV6-2 or TRBV6-3 and J usage is TRBJ2-1, with 9 bases fitting TRBD2. In germline, CDR1 is MNHEY, CDR2 SVGEGT. The CDR3 is made up of 15 amino acids. V lost 7 bases to trimming and J lost 10 bases; unmatched junction nucleotides: 14. The CDR3: CASTPFPGLASEQFF. CDR3 bases: TGTGCCAGCACCCCGTTTCCGGGACTAGCCTCCGAGCAGTTCTTC.

The CDR3 here is CAWSVGLAGYNEQFF. CDR3 DNA: TGTGCCTGGAGTGTAGGTCTAGCGGGATACAATGAGCAGTTCTTC. The chain couples TRBV30 to TRBJ2-1; TRBD2 matches at 9 bases. V shed 0 bases and J 4 bases; nucleotides not matched to a gene: 4. Germline CDR1 reads GTSNPN; CDR2 reads SVGIG (reference sequence). The CDR3 consists of 15 residues.

Concerning this clone itself: Compared with germline, one end of the junction differs, possibly owing to a read error. V is TRBV5-6 and J is TRBJ2-5; 9 nucleotides line up with TRBD1. The CDR3 is 13 amino acids. CDR1 and CDR2 (germline): SGHDT, YYEEEE. DNA for the CDR3: TGTGCCAGCAGCGTGGACAGGGGAGTGGGCAGGAACTTC. It codes for CASSVDRGVGRNF.

This clone was counted only a few times. This chain uses TRBV6-5 with TRBJ2-1; TRBD2 is a possible D gene (5 bases). The CDR3 extends over 14 amino acids. Germline V gene sequence: CDR1 MNHEY, CDR2 SVGAGI. Trimming removed 8 bases at V and 0 bases at J, with 11 bases between. The CDR3 nucleotides read TGTGCCAGCGGGGAGTATAGCTCCTACAATGAGCAGTTCTTC. It yields the protein CASGEYSSYNEQFF.

V and J are TRBV7-9 and TRBJ2-1; no clear D gene. V dropped 3 bases and J dropped 7 bases, with 4 bases sitting between them. CDR1 is SEHNR, CDR2 FQNEAQ, per germline (reference sequence). The CDR3 sequence is 11 residues long. CDR3: CASSFENEQFF. In nucleotides, the CDR3 is TGTGCCAGCAGCTTTGAGAATGAGCAGTTCTTC.

This clone appeared once. The chain couples TRBV10-2 to TRBJ2-3; 8 bases are a match to TRBD2. This CDR3 is 17 amino acids long. J was trimmed by 5 bases and V by 2 bases; bases with no gene match: 12. Germline values: CDR1 WSHSY, CDR2 SAAADI. CDR3 nucleotide sequence: TGCGCCAGCAGTGAGGATGGGGCGGGGGGTACGATAGATACGCAGTATTTT. Translating gives CASSEDGAGGTIDTQYF.

The rearrangement uses TRBV24-1 and TRBJ2-3; 7 bases are a match to TRBD1. The CDR3 is made up of 16 amino acids. Germline V gives CDR1 KGHDR, CDR2 SFDVKD. V lost 4 bases, J lost 2 bases, and 8 bases stayed unmatched. The CDR3 loop reads CATSDPGQKITDTQYF. In DNA, the CDR3 is TGTGCCACCAGTGACCCGGGACAGAAAATCACAGATACGCAGTATTTT.

The rearrangement joins TRBV18 to TRBJ1-5, with TRBD1 matching over 8 bases. CDR3 length equals 15 residues. The V gene end was trimmed by 6 bases and the J gene end by 3 bases; junction bases not matched to a gene: 7. CDR1 is KGHSH and CDR2 is LQKENI in the germline V gene. DNA of the CDR3: TGTGCCAGCTCCTCCGGGACAGGTAACAATCAGCCCCAGCATTTT. Translated: CASSSGTGNNQPQHF.

V is TRBV28 and J is TRBJ1-1, with a weak D call TRBD1 (5 bases). Germline loops: CDR1 MDHEN, CDR2 SYDVKM. This CDR3 contains 19 residues. V dropped 5 bases and J dropped 8 bases, with 33 bases sitting between them. The CDR3 region is CASSRPGVGYTGVAREAFF. The CDR3 DNA is TGTGCCAGCAGTCGACCTGGAGTTGGGTATACGGGGGTAGCCCGCGAAGCTTTCTTT. Based on the CDR3 plus reference TRBV28 and TRBJ1-1, the full variable domain is DVKVTQSSRYLVKRTGEKVFLECVQDMDHENMFWYRQDPGLGLRLIYFSYDVKMKEKGDIPEGYSVSREKKERFSLILESASTNQTSMYLCASSRPGVGYTGVAREAFFGQGTRLTVV.

This clone was recorded only once. V is TRBV7-2 and J is TRBJ2-5, with D possibly called TRBD1 or TRBD2 (5 bases each). Per germline, CDR1 SGHTA and CDR2 FQGNSA. CDR3 length equals 14 residues. Trimming removed 5 bases at V and 7 bases at J, with 17 bases between. In DNA, the CDR3 is TGTGCCAGCAGCCCATTCGGTAGTGGGGGGACCCAGTACTTC. As protein: CASSPFGSGGTQYF.

The chain has TRBV4-1 and TRBJ1-1; a weak D match, TRBD1 (5 bases). With 5 bases removed from V and 0 bases from J, the gap between germline ends came to 7 bases. The CDR3 has 13 residues. Germline values: CDR1 MGHRA, CDR2 YSYEKL. In DNA form, the CDR3 reads TGCGCCAGCAGCGGGGGAATGAACACTGAAGCTTTCTTT. This gives the protein CASSGGMNTEAFF.

The gene calls are TRBV10-3 and TRBJ2-1; TRBD2 agrees at 14 bases. The CDR3 loop spans 18 amino acids. The V and J ends lost 4 bases and 0 bases, in that order; junction bases with no gene match: 5. Germline V CDR1 and CDR2: ENHRY, SYGVKD. CDR3 amino acids: CAISAGLAGESSYNEQFF. The DNA for the CDR3 is TGTGCCATCAGTGCGGGACTAGCGGGGGAAAGCTCCTACAATGAGCAGTTCTTC.

The chain links TRBV2 to TRBJ2-2, with a possible D match to TRBD2 (5 bases). Germline CDR1 is SNHLY and CDR2 is FYNNEI. V gave up 6 bases and J gave up 3 bases, with 17 bases separating them. The CDR3 sequence is 16 residues long. The CDR3 spells CASSLNSGFDTGELFF. The CDR3 DNA reads as TGTGCCAGCAGCTTGAACAGCGGCTTCGACACCGGGGAGCTGTTTTTT.

The genes are TRBV4-1 and TRBJ1-2, with D possibly matching TRBD1 (6 bases). V dropped 0 bases and J dropped 3 bases, with 14 bases sitting between them. The CDR3 runs to 16 residues. Per the germline V gene, CDR1 is MGHRA and CDR2 is YSYEKL. CDR3 DNA: TGCGCCAGCAGCCAAGATGAGAAGGGGGGAGACTATGGCTACACCTTC. Encoded protein: CASSQDEKGGDYGYTF.

The rearrangement links TRBV18 to TRBJ2-7; 7 nucleotides agree with TRBD2. Looked up from germline, CDR1 is KGHSH and CDR2 is LQKENI. V gave up 6 bases and J gave up 6 bases; unmatched junction bases: 23. The CDR3 length is 18 residues. The CDR3 coding sequence is TGTGCCAGCTCTCCGACCGGGGGGTCAGCCCATATAGGCGGCGAGCAGTACTTC. Its protein is CASSPTGGSAHIGGEQYF.

The rearrangement joins TRBV28 to TRBJ1-5; weak D call: TRBD1 (6 bases). This CDR3 spans 17 amino acids. Germline V gene data show CDR1 as MDHEN and CDR2 as SYDVKM. The V end lost 3 bases, the J end lost 3 bases, and 18 bases lay between the germline ends. CDR3 coding DNA: TGTGCCAGCAGTTTTTTCGCGGGGGCCACCACCAATCAGCCCCAGCATTTT. Translating it yields CASSFFAGATTNQPQHF.